This T cell receptor (beta chain) was sequenced in a study of cytomegalovirus exposure and HLA in healthy donors. Points from the study as a whole: The analysis excluded some indistinguishable V segments, including TRBV6-2 and TRBV6-3. In a later analysis, TCR beta V- and J-gene trimming showed a link to a missense DCLRE1C variant. In a later analysis, CMV-associated beta chains were mostly HLA-associated, it appeared. The records held CMV serostatus as the only immune exposure information.

The germline CDR1 and CDR2 sequences are SEHNR and FQNEAQ (reference sequence). This CDR3 comprises 13 residues. V lost 3 bases and J lost 10, with 15 bases in between. Both 60 Vbeta primers and 13 Jbeta primers went into the PCR. Produced via immunoSEQ multiplex PCR; TCRdb's table is partial and in-frame only. The table lists hundreds of thousands of clones, over 70% of them singletons, with 0.71% in the top ten. The table lists this clone with a count of one. Its antigen is not identified. The origin of this receptor is a boy between 2 and 10 years old in good health and CMV-seronegative. This chain links TRBV7-9 with TRBJ2-5; D uncertain. The sequenced material came from PBMCs. As DNA, the CDR3 is TGTGCCAGCAGCTTCTATCCCCTAGACGACCAGTACTTC. The encoded protein is CASSFYPLDDQYF. The full variable domain, its missing parts supplied by reference TRBV7-9 and TRBJ2-5, is DTGVSQNPRHKITKRGQNVTFRCDPISEHNRLYWYRQTLGQGPEFLTYFQNEAQLEKSRLLSDRFSAERPKGSFSTLEIQRTEQGDSAMYLCASSFYPLDDQYFGPGTRLLVL.